One and the same sample provided the 9 T cell receptor beta chains below, sequenced in a study of OX40 agonist ivuxolimab in advanced cancers. Profiled with immunoSEQ multiplex PCR; TCRdb holds only in-frame clones, not every one. Of roughly 60,000 clones in the sample, 70% to 90% were seen once. The specimen comprised CD4+ or CD8+ T cells sorted from blood, sampled in a trial of the OX40 agonist ivuxolimab. Receptors originate from an adult with an advanced solid tumor such as melanoma, head and neck, liver or kidney cancer.

This chain uses TRBV21-1 with TRBJ2-2; TRBD2 was called by the table and not checked on the DNA. TRBV21-1 is designated a pseudogene. CDR3 size: 13 residues. DNA for the CDR3: TGTGCCAGCAGCAAAGTCTTAACCGGGGAGCTGTTTTTT. Translated: CASSKVLTGELFF.

The chain combines TRBV2 with TRBJ1-5; 8 bases are a match to TRBD1. CDR3 length: 15 amino acids. V lost 2 bases to trimming and J lost 7 bases; unmatched junction nucleotides: 7. The V gene's germline CDR1 is SNHLY and CDR2 FYNNEI. CDR3 coding DNA: TGTGCCAGCAGTGAAAGGGTGACAGGGGACCAGCCCCAGCATTTT. Encoded protein: CASSERVTGDQPQHF.

V usage is TRBV28 and J usage is TRBJ2-1; D gene unclear. CDR3 size: 12 residues. The germline CDR1 and CDR2 sequences are MDHEN and SYDVKM. With 7 bases removed from V and 1 base from J, the gap between germline ends came to 5 bases. The CDR3 nucleotides are TGTGCCAGCACCCCTTCCTACAATGAGCAGTTCTTC. Protein: CASTPSYNEQFF.

This chain connects TRBV11-3 to TRBJ2-1, with D unresolved. Germline CDR1 SGHNT, CDR2 YENEEA. CDR3 length: 16 residues. Trimming pared 4 bases from V and 0 bases from J, leaving 13 bases between. The CDR3 region is CASSSRPSSSYNEQFF. CDR3 nucleotides: TGTGCCAGCAGCTCCCGACCCTCAAGCTCCTACAATGAGCAGTTCTTC.

CDR3 DNA: TGTGCCAGCAGCTTAATGGGGAACACTGAAGCTTTCTTT. Translation gives CASSLMGNTEAFF. The gene calls are TRBV7-3 and TRBJ1-1; D uncertain. V lost 1 base and J lost 1, with 4 bases in between. Germline lookup yields CDR1 SGHTA and CDR2 FQGTGA. The CDR3 totals 13 residues.

This sequence joins TRBV30 and TRBJ2-1; D unclear. The CDR3 loop spans 10 amino acids. Germline loops: CDR1 GTSNPN, CDR2 SVGIG (reference sequence). V was pared by 7 bases and J by 10 bases, with 11 bases between. The CDR3 nucleotides read TGTGCCTCCGAAGCGTTGGAGCAGTTCTTC. Amino acid sequence: CASEALEQFF.

Worth noting for this clone: This CDR3 is missing its conserved last phenylalanine or tryptophan, likely due to a read error. The DNA is left out, because the CDR3 cannot be placed on it with certainty; the CDR3 is given as TCRdb lists it. This chain uses TRBV10-2 with TRBJ1-2; TRBD1 was called by the table and not checked on the DNA. The CDR3 is 11 residues long, counting both termini. CDR1 is WSHSY and CDR2 is SAAADI in the germline V gene. The chain's CDR3 is CASSPGQGLSI.

This chain links TRBV7-3 with TRBJ1-1, with D perhaps TRBD1 (5 bases). This CDR3 contains 14 residues. CDR1 SGHTA and CDR2 FQGTGA come from the germline V gene. Trimming removed 5 bases from V and 8 bases from J, with 18 bases in between. The chain's CDR3 is CASSGGAGHGEAFF. The CDR3 coding sequence is TGTGCCAGCAGCGGAGGGGCAGGACACGGGGAAGCTTTCTTT.

This chain joins TRBV14 and TRBJ2-2; tentatively, D is TRBD2 (6 bases). Trimming took 4 bases from V and 13 from J, leaving 16 bases between them. The germline gives CDR1 SGHDN, CDR2 FVKESK. This CDR3 is built from 13 residues. The CDR3 protein is CASSLVGSMWLFF. The CDR3 nucleotides are TGTGCCAGCAGCCTCGTCGGGAGTATGTGGCTGTTTTTT.